These 8 T cell receptor beta chains originate from one sample sequenced in a study of OX40 agonist ivuxolimab in advanced cancers. Libraries were prepared by immunoSEQ multiplex PCR; TCRdb keeps only in-frame clonotypes and omits some of them. The table records some 62,000 clones, 79% of them present only once. The specimen comprised CD4+ or CD8+ T cells sorted from blood, sampled in a trial of the OX40 agonist ivuxolimab. Every receptor here comes from an adult with an advanced solid tumor such as melanoma, head and neck, liver or kidney cancer.

This sequence joins TRBV18 and TRBJ2-3; TRBD1 matches at 9 bases. Germline assignment: CDR1 KGHSH and CDR2 LQKENI. The CDR3 totals 14 residues. The ends lost 6 bases at V and 6 bases at J; junction bases unmatched: 7. The CDR3 coding sequence is TGTGCCAGCTCCCTACGGACAGGGGAGGATACGCAGTATTTT. Translation: CASSLRTGEDTQYF.

The count of this clone is one. The J gene is TRBJ1-5, the V gene TRBV21-1. TRBV21-1 represents a pseudogene. This CDR3 comprises 16 residues. The CDR3 loop reads CASSFHPGAPGQPQHF. The DNA of the CDR3 is TGTGCCAGCAGCTTCCACCCGGGAGCACCGGGGCAGCCCCAGCATTTT.

V gene TRBV18 combines with J gene TRBJ2-7; D unresolved. Per the germline V gene, CDR1 is KGHSH and CDR2 is LQKENI. This CDR3 is built from 13 residues. The ends were cut back, 4 bases at V and 1 base at J, with 8 bases in the middle. The CDR3 coding sequence is TGTGCCAGCTCACAAGTGGGGTCCTACGAGCAGTACTTC. Its protein is CASSQVGSYEQYF.

This clone was counted only a few times. The CDR3 DNA reads as TGTGCCAGCAGGAGGGGTTCAGCATTACACCACGAGCAGTACTTC. The encoded protein is CASRRGSALHHEQYF. The chain has TRBV2 and TRBJ2-7, with D perhaps matching TRBD1 or TRBD2 (5 bases each). This CDR3 is 15 amino acids long. The germline V and J ends were trimmed by 6 bases and 5 bases, with 20 bases remaining between them. Looked up from germline, CDR1 is SNHLY and CDR2 is FYNNEI.

The chain recombines TRBV19 with TRBJ1-2; 7 bases map to TRBD1. V lost 5 bases, J lost 4 bases, and 7 bases stayed unmatched. The CDR3 spans 14 residues. The germline V gene has CDR1 LNHDA and CDR2 SQIVND (reference sequence). The CDR3 nucleotides are TGTGCCAGTAGTTTATACAGGGGATCCTATGGCTACACCTTC. Residues: CASSLYRGSYGYTF.

V gene TRBV28 combines with J gene TRBJ1-6; D call uncertain. Germline assignment: CDR1 MDHEN and CDR2 SYDVKM. Trimming took off 1 base at V and 7 bases at J, with 8 bases between the two ends. This CDR3 region has 14 residues. The CDR3 here is CASSLLSGNSPLHF. DNA for the CDR3: TGTGCCAGCAGTTTATTATCGGGGAATTCACCCCTCCACTTT.

This chain connects TRBV4-3 to TRBJ2-5, with 10 bases lining up with TRBD1. Germline lookup yields CDR1 LGHNA and CDR2 YSLEER. This CDR3 contains 17 residues. Trimming removed 4 bases from V and 4 bases from J; junction bases left unmatched: 12. The CDR3 loop is CASSLRQGALPSETQYF. The CDR3 bases are TGCGCCAGCAGCCTAAGACAGGGGGCGCTGCCTTCAGAGACCCAGTACTTC.

The V and J genes are TRBV4-1 and TRBJ2-7; a weak D match, TRBD2 (6 bases). CDR1 is MGHRA, CDR2 YSYEKL, per germline. The CDR3 has 15 amino acids. V was cut by 1 base and J by 2 bases, with 12 bases left in between. The CDR3 sequence is CASSQARGEAYEQYF. CDR3 nucleotides: TGCGCCAGCAGCCAAGCCCGAGGGGAGGCCTACGAGCAGTACTTC.